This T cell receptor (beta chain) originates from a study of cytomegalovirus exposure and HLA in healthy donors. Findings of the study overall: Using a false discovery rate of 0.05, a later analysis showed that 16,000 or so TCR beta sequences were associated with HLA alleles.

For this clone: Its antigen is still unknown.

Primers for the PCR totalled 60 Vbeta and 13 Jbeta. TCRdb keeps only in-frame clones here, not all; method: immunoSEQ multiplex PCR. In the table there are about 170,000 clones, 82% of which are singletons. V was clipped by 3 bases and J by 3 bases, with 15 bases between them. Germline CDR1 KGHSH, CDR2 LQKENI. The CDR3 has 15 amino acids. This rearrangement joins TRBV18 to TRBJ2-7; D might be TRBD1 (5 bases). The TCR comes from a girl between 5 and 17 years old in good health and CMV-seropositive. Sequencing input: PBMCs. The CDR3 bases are TGTGCCAGCTCACCCTCTGGAGCAGGGTACTACGAGCAGTACTTC. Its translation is CASSPSGAGYYEQYF. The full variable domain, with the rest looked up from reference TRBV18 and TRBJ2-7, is NAGVMQNPRHLVRRRGQEARLRCSPMKGHSHVYWYRQLPEEGLKFMVYLQKENIIDESGMPKERFSAEFPKEGPSILRIQQVVRGDSAAYFCASSPSGAGYYEQYFGPGTRLTVT.